These 27 T cell receptor beta chains came from one sample sequenced in a study of cytomegalovirus exposure and HLA in healthy donors. Use of 60 Vbeta and 13 Jbeta primers characterized the PCR. Profiled with immunoSEQ multiplex PCR; TCRdb holds only in-frame clones, not every one. This sample carries about 130,000 clones, about 80% of them seen once, and the ten largest clones take roughly 3%. Input material: PBMCs. All receptors come from a woman aged 45 to 65 in good health and CMV-seronegative.

This clone has a single count. This CDR3 reads CASATGGPEQYF. For the CDR3, the DNA is TGTGCCAGCGCCACGGGGGGGCCCGAGCAGTACTTC. The chain has TRBV11-1 and TRBJ2-7; 8 nucleotides match TRBD2. This CDR3 has 12 residues. Per germline, CDR1 SGHAT and CDR2 FQDESV (reference sequence). V dropped 8 bases and J dropped 6; count of bases not matched to a gene: 6.

The rearrangement uses TRBV7-3 and TRBJ2-3; weak D call: TRBD2 (5 bases). CDR1 SGHTA and CDR2 FQGTGA come from the germline V gene. The germline V and J ends were trimmed by 2 bases and 1 base, with 7 bases remaining between them. The CDR3 totals 14 residues. CDR3 residues: CASSLSRGTDTQYF. For the CDR3, the DNA is TGTGCCAGCAGCTTATCGCGGGGCACAGATACGCAGTATTTT.

This clone was recorded only once. The chain employs TRBV9 and TRBJ2-6; 10 positions match TRBD1. V lost 7 bases, J lost 2 bases, and 12 bases stayed unmatched. Per germline, CDR1 SGDLS and CDR2 YYNGEE. This CDR3 is 18 amino acids long. The CDR3 region is CASESGTGVSTGANVLTF. The CDR3 coding sequence is TGTGCCAGCGAGTCTGGGACAGGGGTTTCTACTGGGGCCAACGTCCTGACTTTC.

The chain recombines TRBV5-6 with TRBJ1-1; D is possibly TRBD1 (5 bases). The CDR3 sequence is 13 residues long. Germline V gene data show CDR1 as SGHDT and CDR2 as YYEEEE. V lost 3 bases and J 2 bases, leaving 8 bases between the germline ends. This CDR3 reads CASSSTVNTEAFF. The DNA of the CDR3 is TGTGCCAGCAGCTCGACAGTTAACACTGAAGCTTTCTTT.

The chain couples TRBV28 to TRBJ2-5; the match to TRBD1 covers 9 bases. J gave up 5 bases and V 1 base, and 2 bases lay outside the gene matches. CDR3 size: 14 residues. Germline V lookup: CDR1 MDHEN, CDR2 SYDVKM. In DNA, the CDR3 is TGTGCCAGCAGTTTATTTGGACAGGGGGAGACCCAGTACTTC. Protein sequence: CASSLFGQGETQYF. The full variable domain, in which reference TRBV28 and TRBJ2-5 provide the parts outside the CDR3, is DVKVTQSSRYLVKRTGEKVFLECVQDMDHENMFWYRQDPGLGLRLIYFSYDVKMKEKGDIPEGYSVSREKKERFSLILESASTNQTSMYLCASSLFGQGETQYFGPGTRLLVL.

The chain is built from TRBV7-9 and TRBJ2-3; a possible D gene is TRBD2 (5 bases). The ends were cut back, 4 bases at V and 6 bases at J, with 17 bases in the middle. This CDR3 comprises 15 residues. Germline V CDR1 and CDR2: SEHNR, FQNEAQ (reference sequence). The CDR3, as DNA: TGTGCCAGCAGCTCCCCGGGGAGACGGGCGGATACGCAGTATTTT. Amino acid sequence: CASSSPGRRADTQYF.

Only a few counts were recorded for this clone. This chain links TRBV7-2 with TRBJ2-5; TRBD2 matches 10 bases. J was trimmed by 5 bases and V by 5 bases; bases with no gene match: 8. The CDR3 is made up of 15 amino acids. Germline-derived CDR1 and CDR2 are SGHTA and FQGNSA. CDR3 nucleotide sequence: TGTGCCAGCAGCGGAGCGGGAGGGCCGCAGGAGACCCAGTACTTC. Translated: CASSGAGGPQETQYF.

V gene TRBV11-2 combines with J gene TRBJ2-7; the match to TRBD2 covers 11 bases. Trimming at V came to 1 base and at J to 4 bases, leaving 6 bases not matched to a gene. The CDR3 sequence is 16 residues long. Germline loops: CDR1 SGHAT, CDR2 FQNNGV. CDR3 region: CASSLGLGTSGYEQYF. CDR3 sequence (DNA): TGTGCCAGCAGCTTAGGCCTCGGGACTAGCGGTTACGAGCAGTACTTC.

The sample holds a few counts of this clone. The chain recombines TRBV6-6 with TRBJ1-1, with 8 bases fitting TRBD1. Losses at the gene ends were 6 bases for V and 0 bases for J; bases not matched to a gene: 6. Germline assignment: CDR1 MNHNY and CDR2 SVGAGI (reference sequence). The CDR3 runs to 15 residues. DNA of the CDR3: TGTGCCAGCAGCCCAGGACAGGGTCTGAACACTGAAGCTTTCTTT. Translating it yields CASSPGQGLNTEAFF.

V and J are TRBV27 and TRBJ2-7, with 7 bases lining up with TRBD1. The CDR3 runs 15 residues. The ends lost 8 bases at V and 1 base at J; junction bases unmatched: 11. Per the germline V gene, CDR1 is MNHEY and CDR2 is SMNVEV (reference sequence). In DNA, the CDR3 is TGTGCCAGCGGTCGTTGGACAGGTTTTTCCTACGAGCAGTACTTC. Translated: CASGRWTGFSYEQYF.

This clone was counted between two and nine times. This rearrangement joins TRBV29-1 to TRBJ2-7, with a weak D call TRBD2 (5 bases). The V end lost 6 bases, the J end lost 1 base, and 13 bases lay between the germline ends. The CDR3 covers 13 residues. Germline V gene sequence: CDR1 SQVTM, CDR2 ANQGSEA. CDR3 residues: CSVLPEGSYEQYF. CDR3 DNA sequence: TGCAGCGTCCTTCCCGAGGGTTCCTACGAGCAGTACTTC.

The count of this clone is one. The rearrangement links TRBV5-1 to TRBJ1-4; D gene uncertain. This CDR3 region has 14 residues. Per the germline V gene, CDR1 is SGHRS and CDR2 is YFSETQ. V shed 0 bases and J shed 5 bases, with 8 bases lying between them. CDR3 protein: CASSLGAENEKLFF. The CDR3 coding sequence is TGCGCCAGCAGCTTGGGGGCTGAGAATGAAAAACTGTTTTTT.

The rearrangement links TRBV6-5 to TRBJ1-4, with D maybe TRBD1 (5 bases). The CDR3 consists of 13 residues. Per germline, CDR1 MNHEY and CDR2 SVGAGI. The V and J ends lost 10 bases and 4 bases respectively, with 13 bases between them. The CDR3, as DNA: TGTGCCACCCGCAGGGCGATTAATGAAAAACTGTTTTTT. Protein: CATRRAINEKLFF.

V usage is TRBV28 and J usage is TRBJ2-5; D perhaps matches TRBD2 (5 bases). The last part of the DNA fits TRBJ2-7 better; the J call may be wrong. Germline-derived CDR1 and CDR2 are MDHEN and SYDVKM. The CDR3 consists of 13 residues. In nucleotides, the CDR3 is TGTGCCAGCAGTTTTGGGGAGTCCTACGAGCAGTACTTC. It yields the protein CASSFGESYEQYF.

CDR3 nucleotide sequence: TGTGCCAGCAGCCGACTAGCGGGACAATACACCGGGGAGCTGTTTTTT. Its translation: CASSRLAGQYTGELFF. The J gene is TRBJ2-2, the V gene TRBV11-2, with TRBD2 matching 11 bases. CDR1 is SGHAT and CDR2 is FQNNGV in the germline V gene. V shed 5 bases, J shed 3 bases, and the junction held 5 bases outside the gene matches. The CDR3 loop spans 16 amino acids.

The rearrangement uses TRBV29-1 and TRBJ2-2; D ambiguous. The length of the CDR3 is 14 residues. V lost 6 bases, J lost 1 base, and 12 bases lay in between. Germline V gene lookup returns CDR1 SQVTM and CDR2 ANQGSEA. CDR3 sequence: CSVRPPGNTGELFF. The CDR3 coding sequence is TGCAGCGTACGACCCCCGGGGAACACCGGGGAGCTGTTTTTT.

The chain recombines TRBV2 with TRBJ2-7; 10 bases are shared with TRBD1. Germline V gene data show CDR1 as SNHLY and CDR2 as FYNNEI. After removal of 0 bases from V and 4 bases from J, the junction contained 6 bases not matched to a gene. The CDR3 loop spans 16 amino acids. Written as DNA, the CDR3 is TGTGCCAGCAGTGAAGCGAGGGACAGGGGAGGGTACGAGCAGTACTTC. Translated: CASSEARDRGGYEQYF.

The chain is built from TRBV10-3 and TRBJ1-5; D may be TRBD1 (6 bases). Germline-derived CDR1 and CDR2 are ENHRY and SYGVKD. Trimming pared 10 bases from V and 3 bases from J, leaving 13 bases between. This CDR3 has 13 amino acids. The CDR3 DNA sequence: TGTGCCACACAGGGATCGGTCAATCAGCCCCAGCATTTT. It codes for CATQGSVNQPQHF.

The rearrangement uses TRBV28 and TRBJ1-4, with 7 nucleotides matching TRBD1. J gave up 3 bases and V 7 bases, and 8 bases lay outside the gene matches. CDR1 is MDHEN, CDR2 SYDVKM, per germline. CDR3 length: 15 amino acids. The CDR3 protein is CASTQTTGSNEKLFF. DNA of the CDR3: TGTGCCAGCACCCAGACGACAGGGTCTAATGAAAAACTGTTTTTT.

The V gene is TRBV19, the J gene TRBJ2-3, with unresolved D. Trimming stripped 3 bases from V and 2 bases from J, with 9 bases between. Germline V gene data show CDR1 as LNHDA and CDR2 as SQIVND (reference sequence). This CDR3 comprises 14 residues. The DNA for the CDR3 is TGTGCCAGTAGTATGGGCACACTCACAGATACGCAGTATTTT. This gives the protein CASSMGTLTDTQYF.

This clone has a single count. This chain joins TRBV20-1 and TRBJ2-5, with D possibly matching TRBD1 (6 bases). Judging by the DNA end, TRBJ2-7 fits better; the J call may be wrong. Germline V gene data show CDR1 as DFQATT and CDR2 as SNEGSKA (reference sequence). The CDR3 spans 11 residues. The CDR3: CSARRTDEQYF. DNA of the CDR3: TGCAGTGCTAGGAGGACAGACGAGCAGTACTTC.

This chain joins TRBV18 and TRBJ1-3; D uncertain. CDR1 is KGHSH, CDR2 LQKENI, per germline. V lost 6 bases, J lost 0 bases, and 12 bases lay in between. This CDR3 has 15 amino acids. For the CDR3, the DNA is TGTGCCAGCTCCGGGAACCCAGACTCTGGAAACACCATATATTTT. Its translation is CASSGNPDSGNTIYF.

The chain is built from TRBV7-2 and TRBJ1-1, with TRBD1 as a possible D gene (5 bases). CDR1 is SGHTA and CDR2 is FQGNSA in the germline V gene. This CDR3 comprises 15 residues. V was cut by 2 bases and J by 3 bases, with 13 bases left in between. CDR3 coding DNA: TGTGCCAGCAGCTTATCAGGGCACGCGGACACTGAAGCTTTCTTT. It translates to CASSLSGHADTEAFF.

This chain uses TRBV28 with TRBJ2-2, with 7 bases fitting TRBD2. The CDR3 extends over 16 amino acids. The junction had 4 bases not matched to a gene; V was cut back by 3 bases and J by 0 bases. Per the germline V gene, CDR1 is MDHEN and CDR2 is SYDVKM. The CDR3 spells CASSFSGRANTGELFF. The DNA of the CDR3 is TGTGCCAGCAGTTTTAGCGGGCGCGCGAACACCGGGGAGCTGTTTTTT. Combining the CDR3 with reference TRBV28 and TRBJ2-2 gives the whole variable domain DVKVTQSSRYLVKRTGEKVFLECVQDMDHENMFWYRQDPGLGLRLIYFSYDVKMKEKGDIPEGYSVSREKKERFSLILESASTNQTSMYLCASSFSGRANTGELFFGEGSRLTVL.

This clone was observed a single time. The V call is TRBV30, the J call TRBJ1-2, with D perhaps TRBD1 (5 bases). The germline V and J ends were trimmed by 4 bases and 2 bases, with 26 bases remaining between them. CDR1 GTSNPN and CDR2 SVGIG come from the germline V gene (reference sequence). This CDR3 has 18 residues. DNA of the CDR3: TGTGCCTGGACGGTCTGGGGACTTCCGGGACTCTCGAACTATGGCTACACCTTC. Protein product: CAWTVWGLPGLSNYGYTF.

This sequence joins TRBV2 and TRBJ2-1; D gene unclear. Germline V gives CDR1 SNHLY, CDR2 FYNNEI. The CDR3 is made up of 14 amino acids. V was clipped by 7 bases and J by 0 bases, with 10 bases between them. The CDR3, as DNA: TGTGCCAGCACTCTGGAGAGCTCCTACAATGAGCAGTTCTTC. It yields the protein CASTLESSYNEQFF.

The chain carries TRBV28 and TRBJ2-4, with unresolved D. Trimming cost V 8 bases and J 0 bases, with 26 bases left between them. The germline V gene has CDR1 MDHEN and CDR2 SYDVKM. The CDR3 loop spans 19 amino acids. CDR3 sequence: CASSTPLDNAALAKNIQYF. For the CDR3, the DNA is TGTGCCAGCTCCACACCCCTTGATAATGCGGCCCTAGCCAAAAACATTCAGTACTTC.